This is a list of T cell receptor beta chains from one sample in a study of shared clonotypes between healthy human individuals. The protocol was immunoSEQ multiplex PCR, while the TCRdb copy is restricted to in-frame clones and leaves out a portion. Of over a million clones listed, roughly 97% are singletons. Sequences were obtained from naive CD4+ T cells sorted from blood. The receptors derive from a man aged 25 to 45 in good health. Both conserved end residues are part of each CDR3. A D gene is named only where the DNA matches it firmly. The size of a clone is reported for some rows only, either as once, few or many, or as a class for expanded clones.

V: TRBV10-2
size: -
J: TRBJ2-3
D: -
DNA: TGCGCCAGCAGTGACCCTTCACTAGTTGAGGGCACAGATACGCAGTATTTT
CDR3: CASSDPSLVEGTDTQYF

V: TRBV19
size: -
J: TRBJ2-7
D: -
DNA: TGTGCCAGTAGTATGGCCAGGGGCTACGAGCAGTACTTC
CDR3: CASSMARGYEQYF

V: TRBV15
size: -
J: TRBJ2-5
D: -
DNA: TGTGCCACCAGCAGAGGGGGGGTAGCGCGTGAGACCCAGTACTTC
CDR3: CATSRGGVARETQYF

V: TRBV5-1
size: once
J: TRBJ2-2
D: -
DNA: TGCGCCAGCAGCTTTGGGGGGCCCGACGGGGAGCTGTTTTTT
CDR3: CASSFGGPDGELFF

V: TRBV5-1
size: -
J: TRBJ2-4
D: -
DNA: TGCGCCAGCAGCCTTGGGCTGGAGGGGGTCGCCAAAAACATTCAGTACTTC
CDR3: CASSLGLEGVAKNIQYF

V: TRBV7-9
size: -
J: TRBJ1-5
D: -
DNA: TGTGCCAGCAGCTGGGACGGGGGACGGGCGAATCAGCCCCAGCATTTT
CDR3: CASSWDGGRANQPQHF

V: TRBV5-4
size: once
J: TRBJ1-1
D: -
DNA: TGTGCCAGCAGACCTAGGGTGGAGGCTGAAGCTTTCTTT
CDR3: CASRPRVEAEAFF

V: TRBV5-4
size: -
J: TRBJ2-7
D: -
DNA: TGTGCCAGCAGCTTAGCTCGGTTCCCCTACGAGCAGTACTTC
CDR3: CASSLARFPYEQYF

V: TRBV28
size: once
J: TRBJ2-6
D: -
DNA: TGTGCCAGCAAACGAGGGGGCTCTGGGGCCAACGTCCTGACTTTC
CDR3: CASKRGGSGANVLTF

V: TRBV6-1
size: -
J: TRBJ2-7
D: -
DNA: TGTGCCAGCAGTGAAGCACCCAGGGTCCACGAGCAGTACTTC
CDR3: CASSEAPRVHEQYF

V: TRBV18
size: -
J: TRBJ1-1
D: TRBD1
DNA: TGTGCCAGCTCAGGCGGGACAGACCTTAACACTGAAGCTTTCTTT
CDR3: CASSGGTDLNTEAFF

V: TRBV28
size: -
J: TRBJ2-3
D: TRBD2
DNA: TGTGCCAGCAGTTCTCCCTCTAGCGGGAGGGAAACAGATACGCAGTATTTT
CDR3: CASSSPSSGRETDTQYF

V: TRBV28
size: -
J: TRBJ1-2
D: -
DNA: TGTGCCAGCAGTTTATCTCGGGAAGGAAGCTATGGCTACACCTTC
CDR3: CASSLSREGSYGYTF

V: TRBV5-5
size: once
J: TRBJ2-7
D: TRBD1
DNA: TGTGCCAGCAGCTTGCCTGGGACAGGGGGCAACGAGCAGTACTTC
CDR3: CASSLPGTGGNEQYF

V: TRBV5-1
size: once
J: TRBJ2-7
D: -
DNA: TGCGCCAGCAGCTCCACCCCCTGGAGGGCGAAGACTTACGAGCAGTACTTC
CDR3: CASSSTPWRAKTYEQYF

V: TRBV27
size: -
J: TRBJ2-1
D: -
DNA: TGTGCCAGCAGTTTGGGGGACGGCTACAATGAGCAGTTCTTC
CDR3: CASSLGDGYNEQFF

V: TRBV7-2
size: -
J: TRBJ2-3
D: -
DNA: TGTGCCAGCAGCTCTACCGGGGTAGCGGCGAGCACAGATACGCAGTATTTT
CDR3: CASSSTGVAASTDTQYF

V: TRBV5-1
size: -
J: TRBJ2-1
D: TRBD2
DNA: TGCGCCAGCAGCGATGGACTAGCGGGAGGTCATGAGCAGTTCTTC
CDR3: CASSDGLAGGHEQFF

V: TRBV7-9
size: -
J: TRBJ1-1
D: -
DNA: TGTGCCAGCAGCGCCCAACAAGACACTGAAGCTTTCTTT
CDR3: CASSAQQDTEAFF

V: TRBV5-5
size: -
J: TRBJ2-1
D: -
DNA: TGTGCCAGCAGCTTCGGGTCGGGCCACAATGAGCAGTTCTTC
CDR3: CASSFGSGHNEQFF

V: TRBV9
size: -
J: TRBJ2-7
D: TRBD2
DNA: TGTGCCAGCAGCGTGGCGGGAGTTGGCCTCTACGAGCAGTACTTC
CDR3: CASSVAGVGLYEQYF

V: TRBV27
size: -
J: TRBJ2-7
D: TRBD2
DNA: TGTGCCAGCAGACCGGGGACTACCGGCGGGGAGCAGTACTTC
CDR3: CASRPGTTGGEQYF

V: TRBV9
size: -
J: TRBJ1-2
D: -
DNA: TGTGCCAGCAGCCCTGTCGCCCAGGCTAACTATGGCTACACCTTC
CDR3: CASSPVAQANYGYTF

V: TRBV2
size: few
J: TRBJ2-5
D: -
DNA: TGTGCCAGCGGCCCGCAAACTAGTGTCCTGGAGACCCAGTACTTC
CDR3: CASGPQTSVLETQYF

V: TRBV2
size: -
J: TRBJ2-5
D: TRBD2
DNA: TGTGCCACTAAGGTGGGGACTACACAGGAGACCCAGTACTTC
CDR3: CATKVGTTQETQYF

V: TRBV10-3
size: -
J: TRBJ2-2
D: -
DNA: TGTGCCATCAGTCGACAGGAGAACACCGGGGAGCTGTTTTTT
CDR3: CAISRQENTGELFF

V: TRBV4-1
size: -
J: TRBJ2-1
D: TRBD2
DNA: TGCGCCAGCAGCCAAGTACGCGGGAGGGCCGGGAATGAGCAGTTCTTC
CDR3: CASSQVRGRAGNEQFF

V: TRBV7-2
size: -
J: TRBJ2-5
D: -
DNA: TGTGCCAGCAGCCCCAGCTTGGGCGGACGAGAGACCCAGTACTTC
CDR3: CASSPSLGGRETQYF

V: TRBV5-6
size: -
J: TRBJ2-7
D: -
DNA: TGTGCCAGCAGCTGGGGTGGGGGTTACGAGCAGTACTTC
CDR3: CASSWGGGYEQYF

V: TRBV5-1
size: -
J: TRBJ2-1
D: TRBD1
DNA: TGCGCCAGCAGTCCGAGGCCCGGGACAGGGGACAATGAGCAGTTCTTC
CDR3: CASSPRPGTGDNEQFF

V: TRBV19
size: -
J: TRBJ2-7
D: -
DNA: TGTGCCTCGTCGAGGGGGGTCTACGAGCAGTACTTC
CDR3: CASSRGVYEQYF

V: TRBV5-1
size: -
J: TRBJ1-1
D: TRBD1
DNA: TGCGCCAGCAGCTATGGGACAGGGGGCGTGAACACTGAAGCTTTCTTT
CDR3: CASSYGTGGVNTEAFF

V: TRBV7-9
size: -
J: TRBJ1-5
D: -
DNA: TGTGCCAGCAGCTCAGAAATAAATCAGCCCCAGCATTTT
CDR3: CASSSEINQPQHF

V: TRBV18
size: -
J: TRBJ2-1
D: -
DNA: TGTGCCAGCTCACGACAGAATGAGCAGTTCTTC
CDR3: CASSRQNEQFF

V: TRBV5-1
size: -
J: TRBJ2-1
D: -
DNA: TGCGCCAGCAGCTTGGGGCCCCAAGTGGGTGAGCAGTTCTTC
CDR3: CASSLGPQVGEQFF

V: TRBV5-1
size: -
J: TRBJ1-6
D: -
DNA: TGCGCCAGCAGCCCGGTTACCCTCGAAGGGCAATGGAATTCACCCCTCCACTTT
CDR3: CASSPVTLEGQWNSPLHF

V: TRBV6-4
size: -
J: TRBJ2-3
D: TRBD2
DNA: TGTGCCAGCAGCAGACTAGCGGGAGGAGATACGCAGTATTTT
CDR3: CASSRLAGGDTQYF

V: TRBV10-1
size: -
J: TRBJ2-7
D: -
DNA: TGCGCCAGCAGTGAAACCCTATACGAGCAGTACTTC
CDR3: CASSETLYEQYF

V: TRBV14
size: -
J: TRBJ1-2
D: TRBD1
DNA: TGTGCCAGCAGCCAAGTAACAGGGGAAGGCTACACCTTC
CDR3: CASSQVTGEGYTF

V: TRBV4-1
size: -
J: TRBJ2-3
D: -
DNA: TGCGCCAGCAGCCAAGATGGCGCTAGCGTAGCCTCAGATACGCAGTATTTT
CDR3: CASSQDGASVASDTQYF

V: TRBV12-5
size: -
J: TRBJ2-5
D: TRBD2
DNA: TGTGCTAGTGGTTTGGTTTTAGCGGGAGGGGGTGAGACCCAGTACTTC
CDR3: CASGLVLAGGGETQYF

V: TRBV10-2
size: -
J: TRBJ2-1
D: -
DNA: TGCGCCAGCGGGGCGGGATTGTACAATGAGCAGTTCTTC
CDR3: CASGAGLYNEQFF

V: TRBV19
size: once
J: TRBJ2-7
D: TRBD1
DNA: TGTGCCAGTAGTATAGACCGGGACAGGGTCTACGAGCAGTACTTC
CDR3: CASSIDRDRVYEQYF